What follows is one T cell receptor (beta chain) and its context. This clone came up a few times. No cognate antigen has been identified for it. This may be a read error, as it is one base from a much larger clone. Note that gene names and germline sequences for this receptor are mouse ones. Pooled mouse cutaneous lymph node cells were stained for CD4, CD8alpha, NKG2D, NKG2ACE and other markers and were then sorted on a BD Influx. The library was obtained by the immunoSEQ multiplex PCR assay. RNA was extracted from all samples and reverse transcribed into cDNA as template for TCR sequencing. First-strand cDNA was synthesized with SuperScript III using a 2:1 mix of oligo-dT and random hexamers. A synthetic immune receptor repertoire was used to gauge amplification bias, and whatever bias remained was removed computationally. Libraries were sequenced on Illumina HiSeq using 60 bp reads that covered the CDR3 and were read from J toward V. Per the authors' processing: After raw reads were preprocessed to remove errors, the CDR3 was defined following IMGT conventions as running from the conserved cysteine to phenylalanine. Clonality was calculated as 1 minus Shannon entropy normalized by log2 of the number of productive unique TCRs. Whether scalp clones were CD4 or CD8 was inferred by matching scalp TCRbeta sequences against CD4 and CD8 repertoires sorted from blood. As stored in TCRdb, this immuneACCESS dataset retains in-frame rearrangements with V and J assigned. A fraction of the clones does not appear; measured against another copy, unresolved V genes explain less than half of the discrepancy, and the remainder lacks a known reason. The V and J calls and clone size were taken over from that table, and D and trimming were inferred from the DNA. For this sample, around 300,000 clones are listed, none of them singletons. The top ten constitute 0.9% to 1.5% of the sample.

The source of the sample is a study of CD8+ T cells in alopecia areata listed by TCRdb under 2018. Study-level background: Skin from C3H/HeJ donors aged about 6-12 months with spontaneous alopecia was grafted onto female C3H/HeJ recipients aged roughly 6-10 weeks. In both human patients and the C3H/HeJ mouse model, the study applied high-throughput TCRbeta sequencing to look at T cell clonal expansion in alopecia areata. Scalp tissue and sorted CD4+ and CD8+ peripheral blood T cells from patchy and totalis/universalis alopecia areata patients and from healthy controls were covered by human TCRbeta sequencing. Scalp clonality was compared across normal scalp (n=4), patchy alopecia areata scalp (n=8), and alopecia totalis/universalis scalp (n=8). RNA was extracted with the PAXgene miRNA kit for fixed scalp, the miRNeasy kit for PBMCs, and the RNeasy kit for mouse skin. immunoSEQ multiplex PCR using 35 Vbeta forward primers and 13 Jbeta reverse primers was used to amplify TCRbeta CDR3 regions. Beyond this particular receptor, the publication reports: Unlike mouse skin, where gammadelta T cells dominate, normal human skin contains resident alphabeta T cells that get sequenced too, which complicates analysis of the scalp TCR repertoire. Compared with normal scalp, lesional scalp, particularly in alopecia totalis/universalis, had higher clonality and more expanded CD8+ clones, which suggests antigenic drive. Shared TCR sequences between patients were less evident than in mice, which may be partly attributable to HLA diversity in the patient population.

The sequenced material came from CD4+ T cells sorted from a lymph node. The sequence was obtained from a C3H/HeJ mouse with alopecia areata. This strain has the MHC haplotype H2-k.

Here the CDR3 is given as CASSTGVSDYTF. The sequenced part of the CDR3 DNA is TGTGCCAGCAGTACAGGGGTCTCC. Here the chain combines TRBV19 and TRBJ1-2; the D gene is perhaps TRBD1, on 6 matching bases. The read terminates 4 residues before the CDR3 end, so the remaining end is supplied by the germline J gene. Trimming takes 3 bases from V and 4 bases from J, and the germline ends sit 7 bases apart. Counted from cysteine to phenylalanine, this CDR3 has 12 amino acids. Part of the CDR3 DNA is given, 24 bases translated from base 1. Sequences FNHDT (CDR1) and SITEND (CDR2) are obtained from the germline V gene (reference sequence).